This note documents a single T cell receptor (beta chain) sequence. Clones were sequenced by immunoSEQ multiplex PCR, and TCRdb holds only the in-frame ones, with some missing. The sample yields over 350,000 clones, 95% seen once. These data originate in a study of shared T cell receptors in the human thymus. V gave up 5 bases and J gave up 3 bases, with 22 bases separating them. Germline assignment: CDR1 MNHEY and CDR2 SMNVEV (reference sequence). The CDR3 has 17 residues. This clonotype was obtained from a human donor. The chain employs TRBV27 and TRBJ1-2; perhaps TRBD1 as D (6 bases). The sequencing sample was made of thymocytes. Here the CDR3 DNA reads TGTGCCAGCAGTCATCCCCCCGGTCGGGGGCGCGACTATGGCTACACCTTC. Its translation: CASSHPPGRGRDYGYTF.